Reported below is one T cell receptor beta chain. Its matching antigen is unknown. The data stem from a study of cytomegalovirus exposure and HLA in healthy donors. General study points: The TCR clusters that emerged in the first cohort tended, a later analysis found, to co-occur in the 120 or so validation repertoires. Rare TCR sequences predominated, though certain public TCRs were found in many donors. Both high specificity and high sensitivity reportedly marked the classifier's diagnosis of cytomegalovirus status.

Data came from immunoSEQ multiplex PCR; TCRdb stores just in-frame clones and leaves some out. The sample lists 150,000 to 250,000 clones, around 80% occurring once. The sequencing sample was made of PBMCs. This TCR came from a young woman in good health and CMV-seropositive.

The CDR3 here is CASSLGQGEEKLFF. The CDR3 DNA follows: TGTGCCAGCAGCTTAGGTCAGGGCGAAGAAAAACTGTTTTTT. The gene calls are TRBV7-9 and TRBJ1-4; D might be TRBD1 (5 bases). Trimming shortened V by 1 base and J by 8 bases, and 11 bases separated the two germline ends. The CDR3 loop spans 14 amino acids. Germline CDR1 and CDR2: SEHNR and FQNEAQ (reference sequence).